The T cell receptor (beta chain) under discussion was sequenced for a study of cytomegalovirus exposure and HLA in healthy donors. V shed 5 bases, J shed 5 bases, and the junction held 10 bases outside the gene matches. The CDR3 covers 14 residues. Germline V lookup: CDR1 SGHRS, CDR2 YFSETQ. Findings of the study overall: Most likely, a cluster of highly shared sequence variants arose as a sequencing artifact.

In the PCR, 60 Vbeta and 13 Jbeta primers were used. Authors' methods: An analysis performed later counted about 80 million unique TCR beta chains (roughly 11 million of them shared). Libraries were prepared by immunoSEQ multiplex PCR; TCRdb keeps only in-frame clonotypes and omits some of them. That table supplies the V and J calls and clone size; D and trimming were determined from the DNA. The sample lists about 89,000 clones, 60% to 80% seen once, with approximately 6% in the top ten. This clone was found a few times. As yet, its antigen is unknown. Sequenced: PBMCs. The chain combines TRBV5-1 with TRBJ2-7; 7 bases map to TRBD1. This TCR derives from a woman in her 30s in good health and CMV-seronegative. The CDR3 region has the DNA TGCGCCAGCAGTTCCGGACAGGTTGGGAACGAGCAGTACTTC. Translation gives CASSSGQVGNEQYF.